This TCR beta chain was sequenced in a study of radiotherapy plus CTLA-4 blockade in lung cancer (dated by TCRdb to 2016 to 2018). Context from the whole study: Objective responses were observed in 15% to 20% of enrolled patients, and disease control was achieved in roughly 29%.

CDR1 and CDR2 are read off the germline V gene (reference sequence) as GTSNPN and SVGIG. The cysteine opens and the phenylalanine closes a CDR3 of 12 amino acids. The sequence is cut down to CDR3 DNA, 36 bases in frame from base 1. Library prep was done by the immunoSEQ multiplex PCR assay. TCRdb obtained this table from immuneACCESS and retained in-frame rearrangements with V and J assigned. These tables miss some clones; where compared with another copy, unresolved V genes account for less than half of the shortfall, and the remainder is unexplained. The sample table holds around 130,000 clones, of which around 90% were seen once. Approximately 7% of the sample lies in the top ten. What the study reported, not specific to this receptor: The strongest predictors of response, as reported, were early dynamic changes in blood T cell clones along with a rise in serum interferon-beta after radiation. TCR clones derived from tumors expanded in peripheral blood after treatment with radiotherapy and ipilimumab.

Details on this clone: The specificity of this receptor is unknown. No much larger clone is present one base from it, and per-base qualities are unavailable.

In this study, focal radiation therapy paired with CTLA-4 blockade (ipilimumab) was tested in patients who had chemo-refractory metastatic non-small-cell lung cancer. The chain employs TRBV30 and TRBJ1-2; the D gene cannot be named for sure. Sequenced here: peripheral blood, sampled from a patient treated with radiotherapy plus ipilimumab. This clonotype was sampled from a human donor with non-small cell lung cancer that progressed on radiotherapy plus ipilimumab. This receptor carries the CDR3 CVRVGTNYGYTF. The DNA is as follows: TGTGTAAGAGTAGGGACTAACTATGGCTACACCTTC.